A single T cell receptor beta chain is shown here with its context. The data are from a study of CXCR3-negative and CXCR3-positive naive CD8 T cells. Looking at the study overall: Summed over all libraries, TRB reads came to around 140 million, with about 1.5 +/- 0.3 million per library.

The TRB cDNA libraries were prepared by 5' RACE with UMI labels. TCRdb reanalyzed the 5' RACE reads and collapses them to one entry per CDR3 protein, without DNA. Recorded for this sample: 90,000 to 100,000 distinct CDR3 sequences. Cells classed as naive CD8+ T cells were CD45RO-CCR7+CD27+CD95-. The germline V gene has CDR1 MNHEY and CDR2 SMNVEV (reference sequence). The CDR3 consists of 12 residues. What was sequenced was naive CXCR3- CD8+ T cells from blood. Documented subset: CD45RO-CCR7+CD27+CD95- naive CD8+ T cells lacking CXCR3 (TNR3-). This receptor was identified in a human donor in good health. Some clones in this sample may be carry-over from other donors' samples. This chain links TRBV27 with TRBJ1-1. CDR3 loop: CATRGVNTEAFF.